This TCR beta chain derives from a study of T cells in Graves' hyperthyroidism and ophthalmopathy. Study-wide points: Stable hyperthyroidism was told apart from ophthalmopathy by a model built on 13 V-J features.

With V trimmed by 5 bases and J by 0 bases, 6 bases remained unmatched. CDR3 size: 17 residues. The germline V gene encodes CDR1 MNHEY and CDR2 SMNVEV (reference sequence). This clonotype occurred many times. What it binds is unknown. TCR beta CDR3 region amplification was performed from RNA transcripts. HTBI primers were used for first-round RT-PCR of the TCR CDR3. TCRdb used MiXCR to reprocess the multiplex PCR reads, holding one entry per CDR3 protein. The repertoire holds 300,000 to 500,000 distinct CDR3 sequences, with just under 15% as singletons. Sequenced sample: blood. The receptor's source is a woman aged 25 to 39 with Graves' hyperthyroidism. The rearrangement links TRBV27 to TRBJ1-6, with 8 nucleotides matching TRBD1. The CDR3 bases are TGTGCCAGCAGTCCTCGACAGGGGAGCTCCTATAATTCACCCCTCCACTTT. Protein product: CASSPRQGSSYNSPLHF.